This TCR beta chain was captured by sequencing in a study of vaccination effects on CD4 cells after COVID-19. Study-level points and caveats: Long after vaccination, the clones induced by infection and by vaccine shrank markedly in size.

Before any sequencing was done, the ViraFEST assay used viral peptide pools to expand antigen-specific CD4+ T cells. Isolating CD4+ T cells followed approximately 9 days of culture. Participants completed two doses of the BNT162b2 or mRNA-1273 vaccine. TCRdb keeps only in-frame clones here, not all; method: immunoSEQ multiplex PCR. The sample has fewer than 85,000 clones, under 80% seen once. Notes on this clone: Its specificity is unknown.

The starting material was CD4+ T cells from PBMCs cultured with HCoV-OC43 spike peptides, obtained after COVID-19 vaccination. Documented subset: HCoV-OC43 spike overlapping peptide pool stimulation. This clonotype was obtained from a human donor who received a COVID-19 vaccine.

CDR3 nucleotides: TGTGCCAGCAGCCCAAGTGGGGCCAACGTCCTGACTTTC. Protein sequence: CASSPSGANVLTF. This chain links TRBV7-9 with TRBJ2-6; the D is unclear. The CDR3 contains 13 residues. Germline CDR1 and CDR2: SEHNR and FQNEAQ (reference sequence). The V end lost 5 bases, the J end lost 3 bases, and 5 bases lay between the germline ends.